The 22 T cell receptor beta chains below were found in one sample sequenced in a study of blood T cell repertoires in COVID-19. TCRdb's copy holds only in-frame clones and misses some; the assay was immunoSEQ multiplex PCR. The sample holds 400,000 to 550,000 clones; nearly 90% are singletons and the top ten take roughly 1.8%. Sequencing was done on a sample of PBMCs or T cells enriched from blood (not recorded which). Receptor source: a woman aged 18 to 35 with acute COVID-19.

The chain links TRBV9 to TRBJ1-1; 7 nucleotides agree with TRBD1. CDR1 is SGDLS, CDR2 YYNGEE, per germline. The V gene end was trimmed by 3 bases and the J gene end by 5 bases; junction bases not matched to a gene: 4. This CDR3 has 13 amino acids. CDR3 sequence (DNA): TGTGCCAGCAGCGGAACAGGGGAAACTGAAGCTTTCTTT. This codes for CASSGTGETEAFF.

The chain joins TRBV6-4 to TRBJ1-6; weak D call: TRBD1 (5 bases). This CDR3 comprises 13 residues. Germline lookup yields CDR1 MRHNA and CDR2 SNTAGT. V lost 7 bases, J lost 5 bases, and 9 bases lay in between. The CDR3 sequence is CASKMTDNSPLHF. The CDR3 DNA sequence: TGTGCCAGCAAAATGACAGATAATTCACCCCTCCACTTT.

The chain joins TRBV6-2 or TRBV6-3 to TRBJ1-2; 10 positions agree with TRBD1. Losses at the gene ends were 4 bases for V and 3 bases for J; bases not matched to a gene: 5. Germline CDR1 MNHEY, CDR2 SVGEGT. This CDR3 is built from 15 residues. The DNA of the CDR3 is TGTGCCAGCAGTTGGGGACAGGGGAAGTACTATGGCTACACCTTC. Its translation: CASSWGQGKYYGYTF.

The chain recombines TRBV4-3 with TRBJ1-2; TRBD1 matches at 7 bases. The CDR3 totals 16 residues. CDR1 is LGHNA, CDR2 YSLEER, per germline. V gave up 0 bases and J gave up 2 bases; unmatched junction bases: 6. CDR3 nucleotide sequence: TGCGCCAGCAGCCAAGAAATCCCGGGACAGAACTATGGCTACACCTTC. This gives the protein CASSQEIPGQNYGYTF.

This chain uses TRBV5-1 with TRBJ2-7; D is undetermined. The germline V gene encodes CDR1 SGHRS and CDR2 YFSETQ. CDR3 length: 14 residues. Trimming removed 0 bases at V and 1 base at J, with 8 bases between. CDR3 sequence: CASSLEAGSYEQYF. CDR3 DNA: TGCGCCAGCAGCTTGGAAGCAGGTTCCTACGAGCAGTACTTC.

In nucleotides, the CDR3 is TGTGCCAGTAGTCCCGGGACAGGGAACGATGAGCAGTTCTTC. Its protein product is CASSPGTGNDEQFF. The chain uses TRBV19 and TRBJ2-1, with 9 bases matching TRBD1. From germline, CDR1 is LNHDA and CDR2 SQIVND (reference sequence). V lost 5 bases to trimming and J lost 8 bases; unmatched junction nucleotides: 7. This CDR3 contains 14 residues.

This clone appeared a single time. The chain has TRBV5-4 and TRBJ2-1; perhaps TRBD2 as D (6 bases). CDR1 is SGHNT and CDR2 is YYREEE in the germline V gene (reference sequence). The V gene lost 0 bases and the J gene lost 6 bases, with 13 bases spanning the gap. CDR3 length: 15 residues. As DNA, the CDR3 is TGTGCCAGCAGCTTGGACCGGGAGTCTCCCAATGAGCAGTTCTTC. Translating it yields CASSLDRESPNEQFF.

Here the CDR3 DNA reads TGCGCCAGCAGTTCCCGGGACAGGGATTACAATGAGCAGTTCTTC. Residues: CASSSRDRDYNEQFF. The chain carries TRBV5-1 and TRBJ2-1; 9 nucleotides line up with TRBD1. CDR1 is SGHRS and CDR2 is YFSETQ in the germline V gene. V shed 5 bases, J shed 4 bases, and the junction held 7 bases outside the gene matches. This CDR3 has 15 amino acids. Using reference TRBV5-1 and TRBJ2-1 for the parts outside the CDR3, the full variable domain is KAGVTQTPRYLIKTRGQQVTLSCSPISGHRSVSWYQQTPGQGLQFLFEYFSETQRNKGNFPGRFSGRQFSNSRSEMNVSTLELGDSALYLCASSSRDRDYNEQFFGPGTRLTVL.

The chain carries TRBV6-2 or TRBV6-3 and TRBJ1-5; the match to TRBD1 covers 8 bases. The V and J ends lost 4 bases and 4 bases, in that order; junction bases with no gene match: 9. The CDR3 extends over 16 amino acids. CDR1 MNHEY and CDR2 SVGEGT come from the germline V gene. CDR3 nucleotide sequence: TGTGCCAGCAGTTCTCTGGACAGGGTCCCTAATCAGCCCCAGCATTTT. It is translated as CASSSLDRVPNQPQHF.

The chain combines TRBV7-3 with TRBJ2-7; 9 bases are shared with TRBD1. Per the germline V gene, CDR1 is SGHTA and CDR2 is FQGTGA. Trimming removed 6 bases from V and 2 bases from J; junction bases left unmatched: 8. The CDR3 covers 15 residues. The CDR3, as DNA: TGTGCCAGCAGGTCGCTACAGGGGGCGGCCTACGAGCAGTACTTC. As protein: CASRSLQGAAYEQYF.

V gene TRBV29-1 combines with J gene TRBJ2-3, with D tentatively TRBD1 (6 bases). V was pared by 6 bases and J by 5 bases, with 18 bases between. Germline V gene lookup returns CDR1 SQVTM and CDR2 ANQGSEA. The CDR3 has 14 residues. Here the CDR3 DNA reads TGCAGCGTCTTGACAGGCCTCTACAGAGATACGCAGTATTTT. Its translation: CSVLTGLYRDTQYF.

This clone was recorded only once. J is TRBJ1-2 and V is TRBV23-1; D may be TRBD1 (6 bases). TRBV23-1 is treated as an ORF (open reading frame) with a function not yet certain. The CDR3 spans 16 residues. The V end was cut by 0 bases, the J end by 4 bases, with 15 bases between. For the CDR3, the DNA is TGCGCCAGCAGTCAATCTAAGCGGGGGGCCCTCTATGGCTACACCTTC. Amino acids: CASSQSKRGALYGYTF.

DNA of the CDR3: TGCGCCAGTAGGCTCCTCGGGAATGAGCAGTTCTTC. It specifies CASRLLGNEQFF. This sequence joins TRBV10-2 and TRBJ2-1; D gene uncertain. Trimming removed 9 bases at V and 7 bases at J, with 13 bases between. The CDR3 length is 12 residues. The germline gives CDR1 WSHSY, CDR2 SAAADI.

The sample holds one count of this clone. The chain couples TRBV11-2 to TRBJ2-3; D gene uncertain. Trimming left V 2 bases short and J 3 bases short, with 6 bases between. This CDR3 comprises 13 residues. Looked up from germline, CDR1 is SGHAT and CDR2 is FQNNGV. CDR3 sequence reads: CASSLRSTDTQYF. DNA of the CDR3: TGTGCCAGCAGCTTAAGGAGTACAGATACGCAGTATTTT.

This chain joins TRBV7-9 and TRBJ1-4; no firm D call. The CDR3 totals 15 residues. Germline V CDR1 and CDR2: SEHNR, FQNEAQ (reference sequence). V gave up 6 bases and J gave up 8 bases, with 19 bases separating them. The CDR3 protein is CASRVARVGEEKLFF. DNA for the CDR3: TGTGCCAGCAGGGTGGCCCGGGTGGGAGAGGAAAAACTGTTTTTT.

This clone occurred once. This chain joins TRBV4-2 and TRBJ2-3; the match to TRBD2 covers 10 bases. CDR1 and CDR2 from the germline V gene are LGHNA and YNFKEQ. Trimming cost V 3 bases and J 0 bases; bases outside gene matches: 12. The CDR3 is 19 residues long. CDR3 amino acids: CASSQTTSGGVLSTDTQYF. The CDR3 DNA reads as TGTGCCAGCAGCCAGACTACCAGCGGGGGGGTCCTTAGCACAGATACGCAGTATTTT.

This clone was observed a few times. The chain employs TRBV10-3 and TRBJ1-5; no clear D gene. The CDR3 contains 13 residues. Germline V gives CDR1 ENHRY, CDR2 SYGVKD. Trimming removed 6 bases from V and 7 bases from J, with 13 bases in between. This chain's CDR3 is CAIRDGERQPQHF. As DNA, the CDR3 is TGTGCCATCAGAGACGGAGAGCGACAGCCCCAGCATTTT.

The chain is built from TRBV28 and TRBJ2-1; TRBD2 aligns across 10 bases. The CDR3 has 16 amino acids. Per the germline V gene, CDR1 is MDHEN and CDR2 is SYDVKM. The J segment lost 7 bases and the V segment lost 6 bases, leaving 12 bases of the junction unmatched. The chain's CDR3 is CASRANSGGAWNEQFF. DNA for the CDR3: TGTGCCAGCAGAGCCAACAGCGGGGGGGCCTGGAATGAGCAGTTCTTC. Full variable domain (rest looked up from reference TRBV28 and TRBJ2-1): DVKVTQSSRYLVKRTGEKVFLECVQDMDHENMFWYRQDPGLGLRLIYFSYDVKMKEKGDIPEGYSVSREKKERFSLILESASTNQTSMYLCASRANSGGAWNEQFFGPGTRLTVL.

This clone showed up just once. The chain is built from TRBV3-1 (or the pseudogene TRBV3-2) and TRBJ2-7, with TRBD1 matching 7 bases. J gave up 2 bases and V 5 bases, and 6 bases lay outside the gene matches. The CDR3 runs 14 residues. CDR1 and CDR2 (germline): LGHDT, YNNKEL (reference sequence). The CDR3 bases are TGTGCCAGCAGCATGCGACAGGGACCCTACGAGCAGTACTTC. Its protein product is CASSMRQGPYEQYF.

The chain uses TRBV5-6 and TRBJ1-6; 11 nucleotides match TRBD1. V lost 3 bases, J lost 10 bases, and 18 bases stayed unmatched. There are 19 residues in the CDR3. Germline-derived CDR1 and CDR2 are SGHDT and YYEEEE. CDR3: CASSSVGQGAIYGKSPLHF. The CDR3 region has the DNA TGTGCCAGCAGCTCAGTCGGACAGGGGGCGATTTATGGAAAATCACCCCTCCACTTT.

The rearrangement uses TRBV28 and TRBJ2-3, with a possible D match to TRBD2 (7 bases). There are 15 residues in the CDR3. The V end was cut by 3 bases, the J end by 1 base, with 11 bases between. The germline V gene encodes CDR1 MDHEN and CDR2 SYDVKM. The CDR3 spells CASSLGGPRTDTQYF. For the CDR3, the DNA is TGTGCCAGCAGTTTGGGGGGGCCTCGCACAGATACGCAGTATTTT.

V gene TRBV30 combines with J gene TRBJ2-7; D is ambiguous. The germline CDR1 and CDR2 sequences are GTSNPN and SVGIG (reference sequence). The CDR3 covers 11 residues. With 1 base removed from V and 7 bases from J, the gap between germline ends came to 8 bases. The CDR3 region is CAWSGNSEQYF. Here the CDR3 DNA reads TGTGCCTGGAGTGGAAACAGTGAGCAGTACTTC.